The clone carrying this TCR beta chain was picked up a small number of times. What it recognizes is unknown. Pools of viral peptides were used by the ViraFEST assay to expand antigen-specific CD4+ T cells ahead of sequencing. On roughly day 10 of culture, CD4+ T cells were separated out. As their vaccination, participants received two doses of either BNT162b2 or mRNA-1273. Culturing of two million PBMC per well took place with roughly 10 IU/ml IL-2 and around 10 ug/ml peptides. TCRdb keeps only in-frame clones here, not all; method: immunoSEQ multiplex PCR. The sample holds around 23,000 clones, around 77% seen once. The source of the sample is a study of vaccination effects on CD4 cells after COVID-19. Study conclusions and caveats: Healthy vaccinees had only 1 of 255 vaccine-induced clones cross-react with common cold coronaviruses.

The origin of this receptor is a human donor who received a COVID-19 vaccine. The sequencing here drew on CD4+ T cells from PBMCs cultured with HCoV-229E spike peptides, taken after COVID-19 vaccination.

CDR3 protein: CASSLPGRGNTIYF. CDR3 in DNA: TGTGCCAGCAGCCTCCCGGGCCGTGGAAACACCATATATTTT. The genes are TRBV11-2 and TRBJ1-3; D not resolved. CDR1 and CDR2 (germline): SGHAT, FQNNGV. V lost 5 bases, J lost 3 bases, and 11 bases lay in between. This CDR3 region has 14 residues.